This record covers a single T cell receptor beta chain. It lacks a known antigen. Base-call qualities are not available, and no considerably larger clone is one nucleotide away. The intended sense of this specimen's treatment or condition label: allogeneic hematopoietic cell transplantation with graft depleted of TCRalphabeta T cells and CD19 B cells. TCRalphabeta/CD19-depleted allogeneic hematopoietic cell grafts were given to the transplant recipients, all of whom were children. The CDR3, from cysteine to phenylalanine, totals 14 residues. Solely the CDR3 DNA is kept, with 42 bases framed from the first base. Trimming at the junction amounts to 3 bases on V and 3 bases on J, and the germline ends lie 10 bases apart. Library construction relied on PCR. Sequencing was carried out with an Illumina HiSeq 2500. TCR library preparation used molecular barcoding, with unique molecular identifiers applied to normalize quantification of the TCRbeta repertoire. TCRdb reanalyzed the raw reads on its own, using fastp at Q25 for trimming and MiXCR for clone calling, and kept in-frame beta chains. Entries are consolidated by CDR3 protein sequence, retaining the most common genes and DNA. The sample yields about 250,000 distinct CDR3 sequences; roughly a quarter were counted once. The ten most abundant clones make up around 4.8% of the sample.

These data belong to a study of T-cell reconstitution after alpha-beta-depleted transplantation in children listed by TCRdb under 2016. Regarding the complete study: T-cell immune reconstitution after TCRalphabeta/CD19-depleted allogeneic hematopoietic cell transplantation in children was quantitatively tracked in the study by means of TCR repertoire profiling. Study-wide findings and limitations: The frequencies of hyperexpanded clones fell over the following months, and after one year, T-cell counts and TCRbeta diversity were mostly attributed to newly produced T cells. In some patients, high TCRbeta diversity at day 60 was attributed to recipient T cells and intrathymic progenitors that had survived conditioning. The apparently early alphabetaT-cell count recovery about two months after transplant was reportedly dependent on only several hundred rapidly expanded clones derived from non-depleted graft cells.

The chain joins TRBV12-3 or TRBV12-4 to TRBJ2-3, and possibly TRBD1, on 5 matching bases. This clonotype was obtained from a female patient between 2 and 15 years old who had a stem cell transplant for congenital amegakaryocytic thrombocytopenia, so the T cells may come from the graft donor. The sample in question was PBMCs, mostly from graft donor cells, obtained 360 days after TCRalphabeta/CD19-depleted stem cell transplant. For the CDR3, the sequence is CASSFAQGTDTQYF. DNA sequence: TGTGCCAGCAGTTTTGCCCAGGGAACAGATACGCAGTATTTT.